Sequencing of this T cell receptor (beta chain) was carried out in a study of blood T cell repertoires in COVID-19. As for the study in general: Acute-phase and convalescent COVID-19 samples originated in the United States, Italy and Spain. T cells, B-cell-depleted T cells, or PBMCs provided the cDNA or gDNA that served as material.

Source study methods: Nucleated cell counts were estimated from reference gene primer amplification. Some clones are missing from TCRdb's copy, which holds only in-frame ones; the method was immunoSEQ multiplex PCR. V and J calls and clone size come straight from that table; D and trimming were deduced from the DNA. The sample lists about 240,000 clones, roughly 80% occurring once. Seattle patient enrollment occurred during active infection, with longitudinal follow-up thereafter. CDR1 SQVTM and CDR2 ANQGSEA come from the germline V gene. The CDR3 sequence is 15 residues long. V was trimmed by 0 bases and J by 4 bases, leaving 16 bases between them.

This chain connects TRBV29-1 to TRBJ2-7; possible D gene TRBD1, 5 bases. Specimen: peripheral blood. The clonotype originates from a woman aged 80 or older with COVID-19, enrolled during active disease. The CDR3 is CSVEEEAGKRYEQYF. DNA for the CDR3: TGCAGCGTTGAAGAAGAGGCAGGGAAGAGGTACGAGCAGTACTTC.